The clone carrying this T cell receptor (beta chain) was seen repeatedly, ten times or more. The antigen is undetermined. Unsorted libraries came from 2 million PBMCs stored at -80 °C. These data come from a study of neurological immune-mediated disorders. The V gene lost 2 bases and the J gene lost 4 bases, with 17 bases spanning the gap. This CDR3 is built from 15 residues. Germline V gives CDR1 DFQATT, CDR2 SNEGSKA (reference sequence). The cDNA came from 5'RACE with 10-nucleotide random UMIs. TCRdb used MiXCR to reprocess the 5' RACE reads, holding one entry per CDR3 protein. The sample lists about 36,000 distinct CDR3 sequences, approximately 10% occurring once. Study-wide points: HTLV-1-associated myelopathy had the most TCR clonal expansion, while multiple sclerosis had the least, a level that fell below healthy controls.

The source is a woman younger than 45 with HTLV-1-associated myelopathy (HAM/TSP). The rearrangement links TRBV20-1 to TRBJ1-2; tentative D call: TRBD1 (6 bases). Sequencing was done on a sample of PBMCs. The CDR3 nucleotides read TGCAGTGCTAGAAACACAGGGAGCCTGGTCTATGGCTACACCTTC. Translating gives CSARNTGSLVYGYTF.